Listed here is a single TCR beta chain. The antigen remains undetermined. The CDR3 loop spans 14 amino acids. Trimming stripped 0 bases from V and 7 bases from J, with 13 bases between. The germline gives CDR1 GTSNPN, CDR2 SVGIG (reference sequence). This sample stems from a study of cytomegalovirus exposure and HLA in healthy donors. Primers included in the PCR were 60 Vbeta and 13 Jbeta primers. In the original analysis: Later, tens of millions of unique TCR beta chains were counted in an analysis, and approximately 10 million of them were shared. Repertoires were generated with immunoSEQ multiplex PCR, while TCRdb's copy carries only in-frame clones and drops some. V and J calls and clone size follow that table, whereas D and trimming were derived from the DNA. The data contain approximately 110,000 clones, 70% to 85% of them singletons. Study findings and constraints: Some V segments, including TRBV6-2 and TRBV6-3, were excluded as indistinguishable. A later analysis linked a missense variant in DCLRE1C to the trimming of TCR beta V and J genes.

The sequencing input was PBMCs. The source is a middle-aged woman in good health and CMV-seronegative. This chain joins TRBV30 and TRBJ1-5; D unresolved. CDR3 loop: CAWSVLGGGQPQHF. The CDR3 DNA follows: TGTGCCTGGAGTGTACTGGGTGGAGGACAGCCCCAGCATTTT.